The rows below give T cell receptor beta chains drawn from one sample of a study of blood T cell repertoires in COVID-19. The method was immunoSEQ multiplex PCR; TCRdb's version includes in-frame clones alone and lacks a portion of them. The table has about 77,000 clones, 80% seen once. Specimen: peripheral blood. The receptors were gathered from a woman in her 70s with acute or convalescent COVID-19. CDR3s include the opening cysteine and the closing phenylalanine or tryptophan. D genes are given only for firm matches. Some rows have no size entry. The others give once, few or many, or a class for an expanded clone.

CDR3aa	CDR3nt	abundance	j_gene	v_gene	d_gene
CASSQEEFANTEAFF	TGCGCCAGCAGCCAAGAGGAGTTCGCGAACACTGAAGCTTTCTTT	NA	TRBJ1-1	TRBV4-1	NA
CASSSRLAGANTGELFF	TGTGCCAGCAGCTCTCGACTAGCGGGGGCGAACACCGGGGAGCTGTTTTTT	NA	TRBJ2-2	TRBV5-4	TRBD2
CASSLVAGLVGTEAFF	TGTGCCAGCAGCTTAGTCGCGGGCTTGGTTGGCACTGAAGCTTTCTTT	NA	TRBJ1-1	TRBV7-8	NA
CATSSGGSYNEQFF	TGTGCCACCTCCAGCGGGGGCTCCTACAATGAGCAGTTCTTC	NA	TRBJ2-1	TRBV2	TRBD2
CASSYLDRDNEQYF	TGCGCCAGCAGCTACTTGGACAGGGACAACGAGCAGTACTTC	NA	TRBJ2-7	TRBV5-1	TRBD1
CSVPLPNEQFF	TGCAGCGTTCCCCTCCCCAATGAGCAGTTCTTC	NA	TRBJ2-1	TRBV29-1	NA
CASSRGGGKPQHF	TGTGCCAGCAGCCGGGGGGGAGGTAAGCCCCAGCATTTT	NA	TRBJ1-5	TRBV3-1/TRBV3-2	NA
CASSEGHIGYSGANVLTF	TGTGCCAGCAGTGAGGGACATATCGGGTACTCTGGGGCCAACGTCCTGACTTTC	NA	TRBJ2-6	TRBV27	NA
CASSARGGTEAFF	TGTGCCAGCAGCGCACGCGGAGGAACTGAAGCTTTCTTT	NA	TRBJ1-1	TRBV3-1/TRBV3-2	NA
CASSYPDSYGYTF	TGTGCCAGCAGTTACCCCGACAGCTATGGCTACACCTTC	NA	TRBJ1-2	TRBV6-5	NA
CASSVERSSYNSPLHF	TGTGCCAGCAGCGTAGAGAGGAGCTCCTATAATTCACCCCTCCACTTT	NA	TRBJ1-6	TRBV9	NA
CASIRDRGKLETQYF	TGTGCCAGCATTAGGGACAGGGGGAAGCTCGAGACCCAGTACTTC	NA	TRBJ2-5	TRBV6-6	TRBD1
CASSQTGGFEKLFF	TGTGCCAGCAGCCAGACAGGGGGTTTTGAAAAACTGTTTTTT	few	TRBJ1-4	TRBV3-1/TRBV3-2	TRBD1
CASSQDRGTGVYGYTF	TGTGCCAGCAGCCAAGATCGAGGGACAGGGGTTTATGGCTACACCTTC	NA	TRBJ1-2	TRBV3-1/TRBV3-2	TRBD1
CASGRSAEAFF	TGTGCCAGCGGCCGGTCAGCTGAAGCTTTCTTT	NA	TRBJ1-1	TRBV4-2	NA
CASSYRGQEGGNTIYF	TGTGCCAGCAGTTACCGGGGACAGGAGGGTGGAAACACCATATATTTT	NA	TRBJ1-3	TRBV6-5	TRBD1
CASSPTRHDQYF	TGTGCCAGCAGCCCCACCCGACATGACCAGTACTTC	NA	TRBJ2-5	TRBV7-9	NA
CASPGGGLGTYEQYF	TGTGCCTCCCCTGGGGGGGGGCTAGGAACCTACGAGCAGTACTTC	NA	TRBJ2-7	TRBV6-5	NA
CASSPSGGASDTQYF	TGTGCCAGCAGCCCGAGCGGGGGGGCCTCAGATACGCAGTATTTT	NA	TRBJ2-3	TRBV9	TRBD2
CASIRTGGANYGYTF	TGTGCCAGCATAAGGACAGGGGGAGCTAACTATGGCTACACCTTC	NA	TRBJ1-2	TRBV6-1	TRBD1
CASSLSGGSTDTQYF	TGTGCCAGCAGCCTTAGCGGGGGTAGCACAGATACGCAGTATTTT	few	TRBJ2-3	TRBV7-6	TRBD2
CASSPGTGQRSYTF	TGTGCCAGCAGCCCTGGGACAGGGCAAAGGAGCTACACCTTC	once	TRBJ1-2	TRBV7-2	TRBD1
CASSVVPGGPAGSYNEQFF	TGTGCCAGCAGCGTAGTTCCAGGGGGCCCCGCTGGCTCCTACAATGAGCAGTTCTTC	NA	TRBJ2-1	TRBV9	TRBD1